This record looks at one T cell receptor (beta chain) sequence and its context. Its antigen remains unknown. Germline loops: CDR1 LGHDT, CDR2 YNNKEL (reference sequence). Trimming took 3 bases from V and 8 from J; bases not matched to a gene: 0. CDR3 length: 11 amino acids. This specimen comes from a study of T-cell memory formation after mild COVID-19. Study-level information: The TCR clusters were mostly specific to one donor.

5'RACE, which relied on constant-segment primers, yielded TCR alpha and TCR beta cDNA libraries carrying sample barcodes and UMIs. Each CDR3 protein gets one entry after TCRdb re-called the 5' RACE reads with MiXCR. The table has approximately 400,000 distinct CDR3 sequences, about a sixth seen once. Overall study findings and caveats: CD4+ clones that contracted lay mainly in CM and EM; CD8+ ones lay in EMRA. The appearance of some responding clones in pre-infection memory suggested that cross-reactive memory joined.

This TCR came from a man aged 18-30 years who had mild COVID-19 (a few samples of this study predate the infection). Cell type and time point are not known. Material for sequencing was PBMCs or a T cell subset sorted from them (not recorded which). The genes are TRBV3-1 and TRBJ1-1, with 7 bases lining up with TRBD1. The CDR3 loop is CASSQGQEAFF. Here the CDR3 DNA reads TGTGCCAGCAGCCAGGGACAGGAAGCTTTCTTT. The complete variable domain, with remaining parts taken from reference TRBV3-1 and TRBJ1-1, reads DTAVSQTPKYLVTQMGNDKSIKCEQNLGHDTMYWYKQDSKKFLKIMFSYNNKELIINETVPNRFSPKSPDKAHLNLHINSLELGDSAVYFCASSQGQEAFFGQGTRLTVV.